Listed below are T cell receptor beta chains from one sample, sequenced in a study of spatial heterogeneity in lung cancer. TCRdb redid the calling of the 5' RACE reads with MiXCR, one entry per CDR3 protein. There are around 110,000 distinct CDR3 sequences in the sample; roughly an eighth occur only once, and over 15% lies in the top ten. Sequences were derived from PBMCs, sampled at follow-up. These receptors all come from a male donor with early-stage non-small cell lung cancer. CDR3s include the opening cysteine and the closing phenylalanine or tryptophan. A D gene is named only where the DNA matches it firmly. The size field is filled for only some rows; it gives once, few, many or a size class.

J gene: TRBJ2-3; V gene: TRBV27; clone size: -; D gene: TRBD1; CDR3 protein: CASSSRGRYTDTQYF; CDR3 DNA: TGTGCCAGCAGTTCCAGGGGGAGATACACAGATACGCAGTATTTT
J gene: TRBJ2-1; V gene: TRBV12-3/TRBV12-4; clone size: -; D gene: -; CDR3 protein: CASSLTNEQFF; CDR3 DNA: TGTGCCAGCAGTTTGACGAATGAGCAGTTCTTC
J gene: TRBJ2-1; V gene: TRBV29-1; clone size: many; D gene: TRBD2; CDR3 protein: CSVSGQGILAGGPSSYNEQFF; CDR3 DNA: TGCAGCGTTTCAGGACAGGGAATACTAGCGGGGGGACCGAGCTCCTACAATGAGCAGTTCTTC
J gene: TRBJ1-5; V gene: TRBV4-3; clone size: many; D gene: -; CDR3 protein: CASSSGSGSNQPQHF; CDR3 DNA: TGCGCCAGCAGTTCCGGTAGCGGATCCAATCAGCCCCAGCATTTT
J gene: TRBJ1-6; V gene: TRBV20-1; clone size: -; D gene: -; CDR3 protein: CSAPDRFNSPLHF; CDR3 DNA: TGCAGTGCTCCAGACAGGTTTAATTCACCCCTCCACTTT
J gene: TRBJ1-2; V gene: TRBV2; clone size: many; D gene: -; CDR3 protein: CASSAPSLSNYGYTF; CDR3 DNA: TGTGCCAGCAGTGCCCCAAGTTTGTCTAACTATGGCTACACCTTC
J gene: TRBJ2-7; V gene: TRBV25-1; clone size: -; D gene: -; CDR3 protein: CASSEWGRGSYEQYF; CDR3 DNA: TGTGCCAGCAGTGAATGGGGCAGGGGTTCCTACGAGCAGTACTTC
J gene: TRBJ2-5; V gene: TRBV5-1; clone size: many; D gene: -; CDR3 protein: CASSSTGQFQETQYF; CDR3 DNA: TGCGCCAGCAGCTCCACTGGACAGTTCCAAGAGACCCAGTACTTC
J gene: TRBJ2-1; V gene: TRBV9; clone size: few; D gene: TRBD2; CDR3 protein: CASSVDRTSANEQFF; CDR3 DNA: TGTGCCAGCAGCGTAGATCGGACTAGTGCGAATGAGCAGTTCTTC
J gene: TRBJ2-2; V gene: TRBV21-1; clone size: -; D gene: -; CDR3 protein: CARLKAGANTGELFF; CDR3 DNA: TGTGCCAGACTTAAAGCGGGGGCGAACACCGGGGAGCTGTTTTTT
J gene: TRBJ1-4; V gene: TRBV3-1; clone size: few; D gene: -; CDR3 protein: CASSLRTGTFNEKLFF; CDR3 DNA: TGTGCCAGCAGCCTCAGGACCGGCACGTTTAATGAAAAACTGTTTTTT
J gene: TRBJ1-2; V gene: TRBV28; clone size: many; D gene: -; CDR3 protein: CASSSRGGRLGYTF; CDR3 DNA: TGTGCCAGCAGTTCCCGTGGGGGGCGCCTTGGCTACACCTTC
J gene: TRBJ1-1; V gene: TRBV15; clone size: many; D gene: -; CDR3 protein: CATSRDLAGGNTEAFF; CDR3 DNA: TGTGCCACCAGCAGAGATTTGGCCGGGGGGAACACTGAAGCTTTCTTT
J gene: TRBJ1-1; V gene: TRBV20-1; clone size: -; D gene: TRBD1; CDR3 protein: CSAHTGGGTEAFF; CDR3 DNA: TGCAGTGCTCATACAGGGGGCGGGACTGAAGCTTTCTTT